This record concerns one T cell receptor (beta chain) sequence. This CDR3 is built from 15 residues. Germline CDR1 and CDR2: MNHEY and SVGAGI. V trimming: 2 bases; J trimming: 4 bases; junction bases outside the gene matches: 5. Profiling relied on immunoSEQ multiplex PCR, and the TCRdb table lists in-frame clones only, not all of them. The profile shows about 240,000 clones, 80% to 85% of them singletons. The entry originates in a study of blood T cell repertoires in COVID-19. Turning to the study itself: From T cells, B-cell-depleted T cells, or PBMCs came the material, which was cDNA or gDNA.

This chain uses TRBV6-5 with TRBJ1-2; 9 bases match TRBD1. The sample taken for sequencing was peripheral blood. The clonotype originates from a woman aged 55 to 70 with active or convalescent COVID-19. In DNA, the CDR3 is TGTGCCAGCAGTTACCAGGACAGGGGCTCCTATGGCTACACCTTC. Encoded protein: CASSYQDRGSYGYTF.